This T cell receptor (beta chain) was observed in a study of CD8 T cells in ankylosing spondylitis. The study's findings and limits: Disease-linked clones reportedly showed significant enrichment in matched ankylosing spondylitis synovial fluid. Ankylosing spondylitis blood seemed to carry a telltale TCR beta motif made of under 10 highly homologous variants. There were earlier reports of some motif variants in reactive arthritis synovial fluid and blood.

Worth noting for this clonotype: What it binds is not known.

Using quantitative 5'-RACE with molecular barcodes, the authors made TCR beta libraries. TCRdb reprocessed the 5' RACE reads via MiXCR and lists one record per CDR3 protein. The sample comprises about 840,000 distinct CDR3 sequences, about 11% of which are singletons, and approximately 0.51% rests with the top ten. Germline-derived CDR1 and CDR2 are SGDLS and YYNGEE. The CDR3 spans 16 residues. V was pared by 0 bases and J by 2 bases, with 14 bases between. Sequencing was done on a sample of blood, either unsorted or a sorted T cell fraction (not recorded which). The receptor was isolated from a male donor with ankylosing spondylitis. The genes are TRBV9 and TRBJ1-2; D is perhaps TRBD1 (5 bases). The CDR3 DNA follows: TGTGCCAGCAGCGTAGGGGGGTTTGGCGGAAACTATGGCTACACCTTC. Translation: CASSVGGFGGNYGYTF. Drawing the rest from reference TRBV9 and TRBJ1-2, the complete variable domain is DSGVTQTPKHLITATGQRVTLRCSPRSGDLSVYWYQQSLDQGLQFLIQYYNGEERAKGNILERFSAQQFPDLHSELNLSSLELGDSALYFCASSVGGFGGNYGYTFGSGTRLTVV.